The clone carrying this T cell receptor beta chain was seen just once. This sample is drawn from a study of TIL therapy for anti-PD-1-resistant metastatic lung cancer. Study information: Patients then received nivolumab; progressors got lymphodepletion, TIL and IL-2. Most patients had lung adenocarcinoma; a few tumors were EGFR-mutant, two ALK-rearranged; half smoked currently or formerly.

The CDR3 consists of 13 residues. The V gene's germline CDR1 is MNHEY and CDR2 SMNVEV (reference sequence). The V end was cut by 6 bases, the J end by 3 bases, with 10 bases between. This sample's time point: pre-treatment sample, taken before nivolumab and TIL therapy. Patients were adults with stage 4 NSCLC. This was the immunoSEQ v3 assay. Assay used: immunoSEQ multiplex PCR; TCRdb lists only in-frame clones, some missing. The repertoire consists of tens of thousands of clones, with about four fifths occurring once and the leading ten covering 6% to 8.5%. The origin of this receptor is a person aged 25-80 years with non-small cell lung cancer. V usage is TRBV27 and J usage is TRBJ2-3; D not certain. The sequenced sample was blood, obtained at baseline. The CDR3 loop reads CASSPIETDTQYF. CDR3 bases: TGTGCCAGCAGCCCAATAGAGACAGATACGCAGTATTTT.